Sequencing of this TCR beta chain was carried out in a study of Ad26.COV2.S vaccination and SARS-CoV-2 variants. About the study: Donor got 5x10^10 or 1x10^11 viral particles of Ad26.COV2.S.

Treatment given: some 20 received Ad26.COV2.S at low or high dose, single or two shots; several received placebo; per-sample allocation not given. Collection of the samples took place on day 63 after the first injection of vaccine or placebo. Spike of the Wuhan-strain SARS-CoV-2 was expressed by an Ad26 vector, which formed the vaccine. Study-wide results and limits: Spike-specific CD8+ and CD4+ T cell responses reportedly showed substantial breadth after vaccination. In TCR breadth and depth analyses, total T cell responses may have been underestimated.

TCRdb keeps only in-frame clones here, not all; method: immunoSEQ multiplex PCR. Of about 500,000 clones listed, about 89% are singletons. Comments on this clone: Its antigen is not identified.

Sequenced material: peripheral blood, taken in a trial of Ad26.COV2.S vaccine versus placebo. The sequence was obtained from a person aged 18-60 years who received the Ad26.COV2.S COVID-19 vaccine or a placebo.

CDR3 amino acids: CASSQEGETEAPTEAFF. The CDR3 coding sequence is TGCGCCAGCAGCCAAGAAGGCGAGACAGAAGCGCCCACTGAAGCTTTCTTT. The gene calls are TRBV4-3 and TRBJ1-1; D may be TRBD1 (5 bases). V was cut by 0 bases and J by 4 bases, with 18 bases left in between. Germline CDR1 reads LGHNA; CDR2 reads YSLEER. This CDR3 has 17 residues.